This passage covers 2 T cell receptor beta chains from one sample sequenced in a study of T cell responses to AZD1222 COVID-19 vaccine. Assay used: immunoSEQ multiplex PCR; TCRdb lists only in-frame clones, some missing. The sample records 98,000 or so clones, about 82% being singletons. The source was peripheral blood, collected on day 0 of AZD1222 vaccination. Source of these receptors: an adult in good health.

CDR3 in amino acids: CASSPGGAGGSNQPQHF. DNA of the CDR3: TGTGCCAGCAGTCCCGGGGGCGCGGGGGGGAGCAATCAGCCCCAGCATTTT. The V gene is TRBV5-4, the J gene TRBJ1-5, with TRBD1 as a possible D gene (6 bases). Germline V gene data show CDR1 as SGHNT and CDR2 as YYREEE (reference sequence). This CDR3 spans 17 amino acids. Trimming removed 5 bases from V and 1 base from J, with 19 bases in between.

V and J are TRBV5-1 and TRBJ2-5; 7 bases agree with TRBD2. This CDR3 spans 15 amino acids. With V trimmed by 4 bases and J by 3 bases, 9 bases remained unmatched. CDR1 is SGHRS, CDR2 YFSETQ, per germline. The CDR3 bases are TGCGCCAGCAGCACCGCCGCCAGCGGGGAAGAGACCCAGTACTTC. This gives the protein CASSTAASGEETQYF.